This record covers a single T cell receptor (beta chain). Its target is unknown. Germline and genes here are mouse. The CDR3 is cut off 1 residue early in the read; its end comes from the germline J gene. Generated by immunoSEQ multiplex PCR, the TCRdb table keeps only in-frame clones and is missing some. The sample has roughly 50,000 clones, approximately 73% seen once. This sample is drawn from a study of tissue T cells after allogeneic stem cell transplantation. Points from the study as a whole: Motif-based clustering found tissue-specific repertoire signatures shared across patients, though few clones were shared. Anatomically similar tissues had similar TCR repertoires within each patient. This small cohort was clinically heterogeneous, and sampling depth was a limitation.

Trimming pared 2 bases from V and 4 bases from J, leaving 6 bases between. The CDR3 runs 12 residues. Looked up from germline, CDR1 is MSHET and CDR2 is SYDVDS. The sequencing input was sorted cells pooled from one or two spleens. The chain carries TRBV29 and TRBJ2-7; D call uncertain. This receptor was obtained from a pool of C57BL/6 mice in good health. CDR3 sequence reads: CASSLGQYEQYF. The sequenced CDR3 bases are TGTGCTAGCAGTTTAGGGCAATATGAACAGTAC.